This T cell receptor (beta chain) was retrieved from a study of early T cells in non-severe SARS-CoV-2 infection (dated by TCRdb to the early 2020s). With regard to the full study: TCR sequencing used bulk RNA from unsorted whole blood, so alpha and beta chains could not be paired.

The protocol used for the library was 5' RACE. Reads for this sample came from a NextSeq 500. Unique molecular identifiers were attached to individual cDNA molecules in the TCR library protocol so that sequencing error and PCR bias could be corrected. Both TCR alpha and beta chains were sequenced, and tight co-correlation was observed between alpha and beta sequence abundances in each sample. The original methods were these. Decombinator V4 was used to annotate TCR sequences for V gene, J gene and CDR3. TCRs were defined as expanded if a significant change between any two time points was detected under a Poisson model with p below 0.0001. TCR abundances were normalised to the total number of TCRs sequenced per sample and were expressed as counts per million. MAIT TCRs were defined by TRAV1-2 paired with TRAJ12, TRAJ20 or TRAJ33, and iNKT TCRs by TRAV10 paired with TRAJ18. VDJdb, accessed on 1 November 2021, was searched for TCRs annotated for CMV, EBV and SARS-CoV-2, and TCRs annotated for more than one antigen were excluded. TCRdb reprocessing: public reads trimmed at Q25 with fastp, clones called with MiXCR, in-frame beta chains kept. Each entry merges the rows of one CDR3 protein and shows their most common DNA and genes. These V and J calls derive from TCRdb rather than the authors' analysis. The sample records fewer than 85,000 distinct CDR3 sequences, roughly 12% of which are singletons. The ten largest clones add up to approximately 4.9% of the sample.

This was a case-control study nested in a cohort of healthcare workers in London, UK, who had nasopharyngeal swab PCR tests and blood samples taken every week. Healthcare workers were recruited during the week of the UK lockdown, between 23 and 31 March 2020, and followed weekly for up to 16 weeks. In its sample, this clonotype was seen many times. Its binding antigen is unknown. No base qualities exist here, and no much larger clone lies one base off it. From the cysteine through the phenylalanine, the CDR3 covers 8 amino acids. The DNA shown is the 24-base CDR3, in frame from base 1. General study outcomes and caveats: VDJdb matching was skewed toward anti-spike CD8 responses and likely underestimated virus-specific expansions, missing private and CD4 specificities.

The sample taken for sequencing was whole blood. The source is an adult who was a healthcare worker with PCR-confirmed SARS-CoV-2 infection or an uninfected control (not recorded which). Recombination joined TRBV12-3 or TRBV12-4 with TRBJ1-1, with no confident D gene call. The DNA is as follows: TGTAACTCGGGAGAAGCTTTCTTT. This is translated as CNSGEAFF.